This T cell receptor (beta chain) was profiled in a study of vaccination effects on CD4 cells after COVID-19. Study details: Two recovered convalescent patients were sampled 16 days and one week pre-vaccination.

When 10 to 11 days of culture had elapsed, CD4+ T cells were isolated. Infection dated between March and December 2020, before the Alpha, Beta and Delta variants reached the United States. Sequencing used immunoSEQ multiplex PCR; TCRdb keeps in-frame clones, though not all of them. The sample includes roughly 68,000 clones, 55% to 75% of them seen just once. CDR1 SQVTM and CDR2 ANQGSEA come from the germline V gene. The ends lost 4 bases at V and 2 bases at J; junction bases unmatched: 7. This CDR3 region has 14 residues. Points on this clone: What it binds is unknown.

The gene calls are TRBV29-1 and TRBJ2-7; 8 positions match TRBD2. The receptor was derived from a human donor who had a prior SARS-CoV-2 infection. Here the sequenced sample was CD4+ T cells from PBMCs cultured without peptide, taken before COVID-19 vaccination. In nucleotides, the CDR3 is TGCAGCGTTGTTGAAGGCGGGGGGACCTACGAGCAGTACTTC. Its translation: CSVVEGGGTYEQYF.